A selection of T cell receptor beta chains follows, all from one sample in a study of cytomegalovirus exposure and HLA in healthy donors. The table came from immunoSEQ multiplex PCR; TCRdb's copy has only in-frame clones and leaves some out. The sample carries fewer than 200,000 clones, 82% recorded once. The specimen was PBMCs. Receptors were obtained from a male donor in good health and CMV-seronegative. Both conserved end residues are part of each CDR3. D genes are given only for firm matches.

d_gene: TRBD1; len: 16; v_gene: TRBV9; j_gene: TRBJ2-5; CDR3aa: CASSRGAGGSGETQYF; CDR3nt: TGTGCCAGCAGCCGAGGGGCAGGGGGATCAGGGGAGACCCAGTACTTC
d_gene: TRBD1; len: 15; v_gene: TRBV6-4; j_gene: TRBJ2-2; CDR3aa: CASSPGTGTAGELFF; CDR3nt: TGTGCCAGCAGTCCCGGGACAGGGACGGCCGGGGAGCTGTTTTTT
d_gene: .; len: 12; v_gene: TRBV7-9; j_gene: TRBJ1-1; CDR3aa: CSSRLGALEAFF; CDR3nt: TGTTCCAGCAGACTTGGGGCGCTTGAAGCTTTCTTT
d_gene: .; len: 13; v_gene: TRBV6-1; j_gene: TRBJ2-3; CDR3aa: CASTVTLTDTQYF; CDR3nt: TGTGCCAGCACTGTCACTCTCACAGATACGCAGTATTTT
d_gene: .; len: 13; v_gene: TRBV7-9; j_gene: TRBJ1-6; CDR3aa: CASSLGENSPLHF; CDR3nt: TGTGCCAGCAGCTTAGGGGAGAATTCACCCCTCCACTTT
d_gene: TRBD2; len: 16; v_gene: TRBV19; j_gene: TRBJ2-3; CDR3aa: CASSIGLAGAADTQYF; CDR3nt: TGTGCCAGTAGTATCGGACTAGCGGGGGCGGCAGATACGCAGTATTTT
d_gene: .; len: 12; v_gene: TRBV2; j_gene: TRBJ2-5; CDR3aa: CASRLVTETQYF; CDR3nt: TGTGCCAGCAGACTAGTAACGGAGACCCAGTACTTC
d_gene: TRBD1; len: 15; v_gene: TRBV9; j_gene: TRBJ2-1; CDR3aa: CASSPGGSSYNEQFF; CDR3nt: TGTGCCAGCAGCCCAGGGGGCTCCTCCTACAATGAGCAGTTCTTC
d_gene: TRBD2; len: 16; v_gene: TRBV7-7; j_gene: TRBJ2-1; CDR3aa: CASSLGTSGGANEQFF; CDR3nt: TGTGCCAGCAGCTTAGGGACTAGCGGGGGGGCAAATGAGCAGTTCTTC
d_gene: .; len: 14; v_gene: TRBV2; j_gene: TRBJ2-2; CDR3aa: CASTPGPNTGELFF; CDR3nt: TGTGCCAGCACGCCAGGGCCGAACACCGGGGAGCTGTTTTTT
d_gene: TRBD1; len: 16; v_gene: TRBV6-5; j_gene: TRBJ1-1; CDR3aa: CASSYSRGQGDTEAFF; CDR3nt: TGTGCCAGCAGTTACTCGAGGGGACAGGGGGACACTGAAGCTTTCTTT
d_gene: TRBD2; len: 13; v_gene: TRBV19; j_gene: TRBJ2-7; CDR3aa: CASTSGRPYEQYF; CDR3nt: TGTGCCAGTACTAGCGGGAGGCCTTACGAGCAGTACTTC
d_gene: TRBD1; len: 16; v_gene: TRBV10-3; j_gene: TRBJ1-3; CDR3aa: CAISGGTGGGGNTIYF; CDR3nt: TGTGCCATCAGTGGAGGGACAGGGGGAGGTGGAAACACCATATATTTT
d_gene: TRBD2; len: 19; v_gene: TRBV9; j_gene: TRBJ2-7; CDR3aa: CASSVGGLAGRHLSYEQYF; CDR3nt: TGTGCCAGCAGCGTAGGGGGACTAGCGGGACGACACCTCTCCTACGAGCAGTACTTC
d_gene: .; len: 14; v_gene: TRBV5-6; j_gene: TRBJ2-7; CDR3aa: CASSLGQGQLEQYF; CDR3nt: TGTGCCAGCAGCTTGGGGCAGGGCCAACTCGAGCAGTACTTC
d_gene: .; len: 12; v_gene: TRBV15; j_gene: TRBJ2-7; CDR3aa: CATSRDTDEQYF; CDR3nt: TGTGCCACCAGCAGAGATACGGACGAGCAGTACTTC
d_gene: .; len: 13; v_gene: TRBV9; j_gene: TRBJ2-3; CDR3aa: CASSVAPRDTQYF; CDR3nt: TGTGCCAGCAGCGTAGCTCCGAGAGATACGCAGTATTTT